What follows is one TCR beta chain and its context. The data originate from a study of shared clonotypes between healthy human individuals. In germline, CDR1 is MDHEN, CDR2 SYDVKM. The CDR3 covers 14 residues. V was pared by 4 bases and J by 10 bases, with 18 bases between. Genomic DNA of every subset was divided equally among multiple immunoSEQ plates. Method: immunoSEQ multiplex PCR; TCRdb's copy keeps in-frame clones and lacks some. The top ten clones hold 0.35% to 0.45% of a sample with about 2.4 million clones, roughly 93% of them seen once. All the donors were Caucasian adults who lived in Nashville, Tennessee.

This TCR derives from a man aged 18-30 years in good health. Some clones in this sample may be carry-over from other donors' samples. Sequenced sample: naive CD4+ T cells from PBMCs. Subset meaning: CD45RA+ positively selected. The chain joins TRBV28 to TRBJ2-3, with D maybe TRBD1 (5 bases). CDR3 DNA: TGTGCCAGCAGTTCGCCGACAGCTTCCATTCCGCAGTATTTT. This gives the protein CASSSPTASIPQYF.